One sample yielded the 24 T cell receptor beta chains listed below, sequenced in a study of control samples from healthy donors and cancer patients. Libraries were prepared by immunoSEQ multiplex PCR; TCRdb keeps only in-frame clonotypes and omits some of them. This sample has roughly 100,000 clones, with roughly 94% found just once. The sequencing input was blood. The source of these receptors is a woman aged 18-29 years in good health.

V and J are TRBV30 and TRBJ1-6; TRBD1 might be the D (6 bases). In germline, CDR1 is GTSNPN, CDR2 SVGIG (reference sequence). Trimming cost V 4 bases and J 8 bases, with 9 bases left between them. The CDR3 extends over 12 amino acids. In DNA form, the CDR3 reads TGTGCCTGGACCCCAGGGGATTCACCCCTCCACTTT. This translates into CAWTPGDSPLHF.

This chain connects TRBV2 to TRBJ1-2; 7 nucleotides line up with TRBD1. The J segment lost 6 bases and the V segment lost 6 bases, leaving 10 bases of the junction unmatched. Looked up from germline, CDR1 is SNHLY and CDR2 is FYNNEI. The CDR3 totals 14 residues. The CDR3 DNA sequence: TGTGCCAGCAGACACATGAGGGGGCAGAATGGCTACACCTTC. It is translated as CASRHMRGQNGYTF.

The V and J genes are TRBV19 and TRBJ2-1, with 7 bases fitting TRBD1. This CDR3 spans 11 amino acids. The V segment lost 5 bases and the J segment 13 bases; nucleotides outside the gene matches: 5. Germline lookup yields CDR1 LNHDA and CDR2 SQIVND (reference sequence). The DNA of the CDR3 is TGTGCCAGTAGTCTCGACAGGGTCCAGTTCTTC. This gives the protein CASSLDRVQFF.

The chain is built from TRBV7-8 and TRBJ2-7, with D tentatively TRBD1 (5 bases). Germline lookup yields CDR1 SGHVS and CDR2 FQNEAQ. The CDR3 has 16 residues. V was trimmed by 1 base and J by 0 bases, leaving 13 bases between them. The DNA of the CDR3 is TGTGCCAGCAGCTTAGATCGGCAGGGAATCTCCTACGAGCAGTACTTC. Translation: CASSLDRQGISYEQYF.

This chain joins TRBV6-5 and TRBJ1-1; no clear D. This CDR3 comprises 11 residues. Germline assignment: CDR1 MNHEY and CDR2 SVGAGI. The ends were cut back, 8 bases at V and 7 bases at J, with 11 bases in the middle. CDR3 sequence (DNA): TGTGCCAGCGTCCGCGTAAATGAAGCTTTCTTT. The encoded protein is CASVRVNEAFF.

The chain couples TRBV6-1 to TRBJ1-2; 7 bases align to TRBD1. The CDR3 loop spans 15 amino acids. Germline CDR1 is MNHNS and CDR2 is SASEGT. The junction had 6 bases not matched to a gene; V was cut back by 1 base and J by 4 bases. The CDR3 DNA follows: TGTGCCAGCAGTGAAGAAGCCGGGACAGCCTATGGCTACACCTTC. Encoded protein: CASSEEAGTAYGYTF.

CDR3 residues: CASSQREFGEQFF. The DNA for the CDR3 is TGTGCCAGCAGTCAGCGGGAGTTTGGCGAGCAGTTCTTC. The chain couples TRBV6-2 or TRBV6-3 to TRBJ2-1, with 8 positions matching TRBD2. CDR3 length equals 13 residues. Germline CDR1 reads MNHEY; CDR2 reads SVGEGT. With 5 bases clipped from V and 10 bases from J, the junction kept 7 bases outside the gene matches.

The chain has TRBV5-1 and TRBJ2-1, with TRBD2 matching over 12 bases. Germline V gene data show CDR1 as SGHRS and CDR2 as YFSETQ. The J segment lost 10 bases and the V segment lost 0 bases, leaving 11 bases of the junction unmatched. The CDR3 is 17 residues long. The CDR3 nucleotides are TGCGCCAGCAGCTTGGACAGGGCACTAGCGGGAGGTTGGGAGCAGTTCTTC. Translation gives CASSLDRALAGGWEQFF.

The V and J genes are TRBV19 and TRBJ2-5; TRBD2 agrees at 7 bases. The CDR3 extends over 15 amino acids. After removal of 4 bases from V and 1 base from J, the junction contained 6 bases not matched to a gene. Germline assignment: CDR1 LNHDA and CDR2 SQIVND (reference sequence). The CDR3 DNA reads TGTGCCAGTAGTAAGCAGCGGGGCCTCCAAGAGACCCAGTACTTC. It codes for CASSKQRGLQETQYF.

CDR3 coding DNA: TGTGCCAGCATGGGGACTAGCGGTAGGACAGATACGCAGTATTTT. It codes for CASMGTSGRTDTQYF. The J gene is TRBJ2-3, the V gene TRBV19, with TRBD2 matching over 11 bases. The CDR3 extends over 15 amino acids. Germline-derived CDR1 and CDR2 are LNHDA and SQIVND (reference sequence). V was pared by 9 bases and J by 3 bases, with 8 bases of the junction left unmatched.

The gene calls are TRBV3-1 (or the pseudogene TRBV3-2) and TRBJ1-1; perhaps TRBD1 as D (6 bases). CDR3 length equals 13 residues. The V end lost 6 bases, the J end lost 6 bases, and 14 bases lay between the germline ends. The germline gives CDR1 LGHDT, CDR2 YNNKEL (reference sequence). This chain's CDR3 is CASRGAGLSEAFF. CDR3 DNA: TGTGCCAGCAGGGGGGCAGGGCTCTCTGAAGCTTTCTTT.

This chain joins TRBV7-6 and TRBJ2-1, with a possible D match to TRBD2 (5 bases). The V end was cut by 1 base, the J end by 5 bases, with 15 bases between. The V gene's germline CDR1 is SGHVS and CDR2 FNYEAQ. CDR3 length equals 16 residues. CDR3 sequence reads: CASSLDLPSINNEQFF. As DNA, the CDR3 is TGTGCCAGCAGCTTAGACCTCCCTAGCATCAACAATGAGCAGTTCTTC.

CDR3 coding DNA: TGTGCCAGCAGCCAAGCCGTAAACAATGAGCAGTTCTTC. It specifies CASSQAVNNEQFF. The V gene is TRBV3-1 (or the pseudogene TRBV3-2), the J gene TRBJ2-1; no reliable D call. This CDR3 spans 13 amino acids. With 1 base removed from V and 5 bases from J, the gap between germline ends came to 6 bases. CDR1 is LGHDT and CDR2 is YNNKEL in the germline V gene (reference sequence).

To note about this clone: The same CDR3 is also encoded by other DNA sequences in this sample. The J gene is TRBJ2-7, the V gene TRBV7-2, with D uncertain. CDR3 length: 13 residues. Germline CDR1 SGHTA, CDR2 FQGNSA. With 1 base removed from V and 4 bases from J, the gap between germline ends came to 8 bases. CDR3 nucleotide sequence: TGTGCCAGCAGCTTAGGACTCAGTTACGAGCAGTACTTC. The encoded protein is CASSLGLSYEQYF. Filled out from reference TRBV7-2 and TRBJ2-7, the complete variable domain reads GAGVSQSPSNKVTEKGKDVELRCDPISGHTALYWYRQSLGQGLEFLIYFQGNSAPDKSGLPSDRFSAERTGGSVSTLTIQRTQQEDSAVYLCASSLGLSYEQYFGPGTRLTVT.

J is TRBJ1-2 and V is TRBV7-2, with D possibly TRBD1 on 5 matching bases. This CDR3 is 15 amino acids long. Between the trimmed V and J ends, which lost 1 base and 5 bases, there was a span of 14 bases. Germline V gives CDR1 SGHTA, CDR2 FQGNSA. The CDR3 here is CASSLVAGGGYGYTF. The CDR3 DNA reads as TGTGCCAGCAGCTTAGTAGCTGGGGGAGGGTATGGCTACACCTTC.

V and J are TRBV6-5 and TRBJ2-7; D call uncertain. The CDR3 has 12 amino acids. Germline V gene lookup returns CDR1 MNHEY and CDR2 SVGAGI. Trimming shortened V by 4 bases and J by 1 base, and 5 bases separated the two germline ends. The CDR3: CASSSRSYEQYF. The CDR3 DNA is TGTGCCAGCAGTTCGCGGTCCTACGAGCAGTACTTC.

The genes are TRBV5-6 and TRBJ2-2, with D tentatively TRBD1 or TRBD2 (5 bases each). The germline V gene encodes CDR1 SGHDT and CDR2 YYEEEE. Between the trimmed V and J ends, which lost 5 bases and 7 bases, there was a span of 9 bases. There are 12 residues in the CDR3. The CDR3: CASRRGDGELFF. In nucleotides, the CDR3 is TGTGCCAGCAGGAGGGGTGACGGGGAGCTGTTTTTT.

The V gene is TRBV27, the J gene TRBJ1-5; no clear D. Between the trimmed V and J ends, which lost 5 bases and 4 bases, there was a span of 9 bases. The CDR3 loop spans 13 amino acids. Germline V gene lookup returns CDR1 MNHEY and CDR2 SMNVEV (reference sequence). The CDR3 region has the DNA TGTGCCAGCAGTCCTCGCAGAAATCAGCCCCAGCATTTT. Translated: CASSPRRNQPQHF.

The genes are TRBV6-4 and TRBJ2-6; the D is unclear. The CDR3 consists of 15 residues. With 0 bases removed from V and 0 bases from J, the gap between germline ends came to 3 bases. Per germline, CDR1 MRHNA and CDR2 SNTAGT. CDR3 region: CASSDSGSGANVLTF. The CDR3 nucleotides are TGTGCCAGCAGTGACTCAGGCTCTGGGGCCAACGTCCTGACTTTC.

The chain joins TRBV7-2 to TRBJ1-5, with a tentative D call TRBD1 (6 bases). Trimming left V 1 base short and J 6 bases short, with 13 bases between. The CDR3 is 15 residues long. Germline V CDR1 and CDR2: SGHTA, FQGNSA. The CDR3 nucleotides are TGTGCCAGCAGCTTAGTCGAATCGGGGGCTCAGCCCCAGCATTTT. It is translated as CASSLVESGAQPQHF.

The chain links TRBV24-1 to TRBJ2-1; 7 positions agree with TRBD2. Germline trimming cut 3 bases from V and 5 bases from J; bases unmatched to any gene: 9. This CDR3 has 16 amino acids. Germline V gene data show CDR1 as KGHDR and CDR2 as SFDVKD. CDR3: CATSDHSGLADNEQFF. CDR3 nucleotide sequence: TGTGCCACCAGTGATCATAGCGGGCTAGCCGACAATGAGCAGTTCTTC.

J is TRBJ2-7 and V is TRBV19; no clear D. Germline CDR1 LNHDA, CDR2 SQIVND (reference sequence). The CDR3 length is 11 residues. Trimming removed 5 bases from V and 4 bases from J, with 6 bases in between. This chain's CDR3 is CASSWRYEQYF. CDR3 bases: TGTGCCAGTAGTTGGCGGTACGAGCAGTACTTC.

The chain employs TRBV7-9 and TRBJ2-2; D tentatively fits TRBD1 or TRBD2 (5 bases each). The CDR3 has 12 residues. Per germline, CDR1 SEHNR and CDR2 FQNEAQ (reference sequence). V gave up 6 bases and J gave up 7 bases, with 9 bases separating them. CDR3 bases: TGTGCCAGCAGTTGGGGGAACGGGGAGCTGTTTTTT. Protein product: CASSWGNGELFF.

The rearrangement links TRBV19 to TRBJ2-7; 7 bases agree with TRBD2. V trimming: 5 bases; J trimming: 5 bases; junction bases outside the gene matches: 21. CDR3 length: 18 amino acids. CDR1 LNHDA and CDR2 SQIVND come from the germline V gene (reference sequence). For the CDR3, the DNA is TGTGCCAGTAGTTCTAGGGGAGGGGCTTCCCCCCCCTTGGACGAGCAGTACTTC. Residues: CASSSRGGASPPLDEQYF.